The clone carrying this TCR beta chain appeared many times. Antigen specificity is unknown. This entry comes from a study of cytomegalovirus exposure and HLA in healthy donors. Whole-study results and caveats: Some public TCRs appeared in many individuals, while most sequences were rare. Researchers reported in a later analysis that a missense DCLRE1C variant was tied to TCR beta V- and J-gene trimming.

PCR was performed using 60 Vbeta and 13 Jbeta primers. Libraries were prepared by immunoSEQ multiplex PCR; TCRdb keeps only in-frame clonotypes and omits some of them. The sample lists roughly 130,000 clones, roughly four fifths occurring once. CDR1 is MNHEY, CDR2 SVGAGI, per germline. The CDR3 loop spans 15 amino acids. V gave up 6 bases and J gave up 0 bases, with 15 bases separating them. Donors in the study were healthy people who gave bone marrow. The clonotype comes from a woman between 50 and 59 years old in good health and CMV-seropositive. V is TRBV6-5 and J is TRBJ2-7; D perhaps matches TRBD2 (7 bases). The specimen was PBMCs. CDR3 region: CASRSLGGDSYEQYF. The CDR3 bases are TGTGCCAGCAGGAGTTTAGGGGGGGACTCCTACGAGCAGTACTTC.